The clone carrying this T cell receptor beta chain was seen a few times. V shed 2 bases and J shed 8 bases, with 24 bases lying between them. Germline CDR1 reads MNHEY; CDR2 reads SMNVEV (reference sequence). The CDR3 is 17 amino acids. This record comes from a study of cytomegalovirus exposure and HLA in healthy donors. Amplification used 60 Vbeta primers and 13 Jbeta primers. The repertoire was sequenced with immunoSEQ multiplex PCR; TCRdb's copy has only in-frame clones and lacks some. Of about 120,000 clones in the sample, roughly 80% were seen once. The sequencing sample was made of PBMCs. The TCR comes from a female donor in good health and CMV-seronegative. The gene calls are TRBV27 and TRBJ1-2; D possibly corresponds to TRBD1 (5 bases). CDR3 residues: CASSLRGRGPGRWGYTF. The CDR3 DNA is TGTGCCAGCAGTTTAAGAGGGAGGGGCCCCGGTCGTTGGGGCTACACCTTC.